This paragraph covers one T cell receptor (beta chain) sequence. The data belong to a study of shared clonotypes between healthy human individuals. Trimming stripped 5 bases from V and 6 bases from J, with 17 bases between. The CDR3 loop spans 15 amino acids. Germline V lookup: CDR1 MRHNA, CDR2 SNTAGT. Unsorted samples, those not sorted, used 70 million to 95 million PBMCs for genomic DNA. Several immunoSEQ plates received, in even portions, the genomic DNA of each subset. Ten immunoSEQ deep assay plates served to sequence unsorted PBMC DNA. Assay: immunoSEQ multiplex PCR; the TCRdb copy retains only in-frame clones and omits some. Found here are about half a million clones, around 77% of them singletons; the top ten hold around 12%.

The sequencing input was PBMCs. The chain couples TRBV6-4 to TRBJ2-1; D may match TRBD1 or TRBD2 (5 bases each). This TCR was recovered from a woman in her thirties or forties in good health. Some clones in this sample may be carry-over from other donors' samples. CDR3 loop: CASSTTSLGGNEQFF. CDR3 bases: TGTGCCAGCAGTACTACATCACTTGGGGGCAATGAGCAGTTCTTC.